These 10 T cell receptor beta chains originate from one sample sequenced in a study of blood T cell repertoires in COVID-19. Sequencing used immunoSEQ multiplex PCR; TCRdb keeps in-frame clones, though not all of them. In the table there are fewer than 150,000 clones, 81% of which are singletons. Specimen: peripheral blood. The origin of the receptors is a man aged 45 to 65 with acute or convalescent COVID-19.

CDR3 in amino acids: CAISDRGEGYTF. CDR3 nucleotides: TGTGCCATCAGTGACAGGGGTGAAGGCTACACCTTC. V is TRBV10-3 and J is TRBJ1-2, with D possibly TRBD1 on 6 matching bases. V was shortened by 3 bases and J by 8 bases, with 10 bases between the two germline ends. Germline loops: CDR1 ENHRY, CDR2 SYGVKD. This CDR3 region has 12 residues.

The rearrangement joins TRBV7-3 to TRBJ2-3, with a weak D call TRBD2 (6 bases). The V end lost 5 bases, the J end lost 1 base, and 16 bases lay between the germline ends. Germline V gene data show CDR1 as SGHTA and CDR2 as FQGTGA. The CDR3 sequence is 16 residues long. Here the CDR3 DNA reads TGTGCCAGCAGCGATCAGGGAGGTATCGGCACAGATACGCAGTATTTT. Its protein is CASSDQGGIGTDTQYF.

V gene TRBV18 combines with J gene TRBJ2-3, with 11 bases that match TRBD1. Trimming removed 5 bases from V and 4 bases from J; junction bases left unmatched: 8. Per germline, CDR1 KGHSH and CDR2 LQKENI. This CDR3 spans 16 amino acids. The CDR3 loop reads CASSSRDRGSADTQYF. In DNA form, the CDR3 reads TGTGCCAGCTCATCCCGGGACAGGGGGAGTGCAGATACGCAGTATTTT.

The V and J genes are TRBV2 and TRBJ2-3, with TRBD1 as a possible D gene (6 bases). The CDR3 loop spans 16 amino acids. Germline V gene sequence: CDR1 SNHLY, CDR2 FYNNEI. The germline V and J ends were trimmed by 5 bases and 5 bases, with 20 bases remaining between them. CDR3 sequence: CASSYTGTPSRDTQYF. CDR3 nucleotides: TGTGCCAGCAGTTATACCGGGACACCCTCAAGAGATACGCAGTATTTT.

In its sample, this clone was seen a few times. The rearrangement uses TRBV6-2 or TRBV6-3 and TRBJ1-3; D is possibly TRBD1 (6 bases). The germline V and J ends were trimmed by 5 bases and 4 bases, with 12 bases remaining between them. There are 14 residues in the CDR3. Germline CDR1 MNHEY, CDR2 SVGEGT. This CDR3 is CASSKQGSGNTIYF. The CDR3 region has the DNA TGTGCCAGCAGTAAACAGGGATCCGGAAACACCATATATTTT.

V gene TRBV29-1 combines with J gene TRBJ2-2, with D possibly matching TRBD1 (6 bases). Germline CDR1 SQVTM, CDR2 ANQGSEA. Trimming cost V 5 bases and J 1 base, with 14 bases left between them. This CDR3 comprises 15 residues. The CDR3 region is CSVFMDSLNTGELFF. Written as DNA, the CDR3 is TGCAGCGTTTTTATGGACAGCTTGAACACCGGGGAGCTGTTTTTT.

This sequence joins TRBV5-1 and TRBJ2-5, with 11 nucleotides matching TRBD2. Germline CDR1 SGHRS, CDR2 YFSETQ. Germline trimming cut 2 bases from V and 1 base from J; bases unmatched to any gene: 4. CDR3 size: 16 residues. CDR3 residues: CASSLSTSGTQETQYF. The CDR3 DNA sequence: TGCGCCAGCAGCTTATCGACTAGCGGGACCCAAGAGACCCAGTACTTC.

The CDR3 DNA follows: TGTGCCAGCAGCCGAAAGGGAGGGCCCGCGAACACCGGGGAGCTGTTTTTT. This codes for CASSRKGGPANTGELFF. The chain carries TRBV7-8 and TRBJ2-2; 7 bases align to TRBD2. The V and J ends lost 5 bases and 0 bases, in that order; junction bases with no gene match: 9. The germline V gene has CDR1 SGHVS and CDR2 FQNEAQ. The CDR3 covers 17 residues.

The rearrangement joins TRBV24-1 to TRBJ2-2, with 8 bases identical to TRBD2. This CDR3 comprises 17 residues. CDR1 is KGHDR and CDR2 is SFDVKD in the germline V gene. J was trimmed by 6 bases and V by 3 bases; bases with no gene match: 11. CDR3 DNA: TGTGCCACCAGTGATGCAAATCTCGGGAGGGGCTCCGGGGAGCTGTTTTTT. This codes for CATSDANLGRGSGELFF.

CDR3 in amino acids: CASSPDRVDEQYV. CDR3 bases: TGTGCCAGCAGCCCCGACAGGGTGGACGAGCAGTACGTC. This sequence joins TRBV7-2 and TRBJ2-7, with 7 bases lining up with TRBD1. Trimming took 5 bases from V and 5 from J; bases not matched to a gene: 6. CDR1 is SGHTA, CDR2 FQGNSA, per germline. The CDR3 extends over 13 amino acids.